The rows below give T cell receptor beta chains drawn from one sample of a study of cytomegalovirus exposure and HLA in healthy donors. Only in-frame clones appear in the TCRdb table, and some are missing; sequencing was by immunoSEQ multiplex PCR. The table includes around 69,000 clones, roughly 67% detected once. The source material was PBMCs. These receptors came from a man aged 40-49 years in good health and CMV-seropositive. Both conserved end residues are part of each CDR3. Each record gives: J gene, D gene, V gene, clone size, CDR3 DNA, CDR3 protein. The D gene is left open where the match is weak. Not every row has a clone size; where given, it reads once, few, many or a size class.

TRBJ1-5,NA,TRBV19,NA,TGTGCCAGTAGTATTCAGAGCAATCAGCCCCAGCATTTT,CASSIQSNQPQHF
TRBJ2-2,NA,TRBV10-3,NA,TGTGCCATCAGTGGGCAAAACACCGGGGAGCTGTTTTTT,CAISGQNTGELFF
TRBJ1-4,NA,TRBV19,few,TGTGCCAGTAGTTCCCGAGCATGGGAAAAACTGTTTTTT,CASSSRAWEKLFF
TRBJ1-4,NA,TRBV18,NA,TGTGCCAGCTCACCAGCCTACCGGCAGGGGAATGAAAAACTGTTTTTT,CASSPAYRQGNEKLFF
TRBJ2-2,NA,TRBV5-1,few,TGCGCCAGCAGTTATGAGTCCCGAGGCACCGGGGAGCTGTTTTTT,CASSYESRGTGELFF
TRBJ1-5,TRBD1,TRBV2,once,TGTGCCAGCGCGGACAGGGAAAATCAGCCCCAGCATTTT,CASADRENQPQHF
TRBJ2-3,TRBD1,TRBV19,NA,TGTGCCAGTAGTCCCGGGACAGGCTACACAGATACGCAGTATTTT,CASSPGTGYTDTQYF
TRBJ1-1,TRBD1,TRBV9,NA,TGTGCCAGCAGCGAAGGGACAGGGGGCCTCACTGAAGCTTTCTTT,CASSEGTGGLTEAFF
TRBJ1-2,NA,TRBV7-8,NA,TGTGCCAGCAGCCGAGGACTGAACTATGGCTACACCTTC,CASSRGLNYGYTF
TRBJ2-6,NA,TRBV11-2,NA,TGTGCCAGCAGCTTGACGACAGCTGGGGCCAACGTCCTGACTTTC,CASSLTTAGANVLTF
TRBJ1-1,NA,TRBV5-1,once,TGCGCCAGCAGCTTGGAGCGGTCTGAAGCTTTCTTT,CASSLERSEAFF
TRBJ1-2,NA,TRBV19,NA,TGTGCCAGTAGGGAAGCGGGGGCCAACTATGGCTACACCTTC,CASREAGANYGYTF
TRBJ1-1,TRBD1,TRBV6-5,NA,TGTGCCAGCAGTTTCAGTTCGACAGGGCAGACTGAAGCTTTCTTT,CASSFSSTGQTEAFF
TRBJ1-4,TRBD1,TRBV13,NA,TGTGCCAGCAGCTCTACTCGTCAGGGGGTTCCGGAAAAACTGTTTTTT,CASSSTRQGVPEKLFF
TRBJ1-2,NA,TRBV7-2,once,TGTGCCAGCAGTCCCACGGGGGGCTCTAACTATGGCTACACCTTC,CASSPTGGSNYGYTF
TRBJ2-1,TRBD2,TRBV5-4,NA,TGTGCCAGCAGTCGGGGGGGGGTTGAGGATGAGCAGTTCTTC,CASSRGGVEDEQFF
TRBJ2-1,TRBD2,TRBV5-5,NA,TGTGCCAGCAGCCCAGGACTAGCGGGGGGGCCGTTCTTC,CASSPGLAGGPFF
TRBJ1-1,TRBD1,TRBV30,NA,TGTGCCTGGAGTGCACCAAACAGGGGTAGTCGGAACACTGAAGCTTTCTTT,CAWSAPNRGSRNTEAFF
TRBJ1-6,NA,TRBV30,NA,TGTGCCTGGAGACAGGATTCACCCCTCCACTTT,CAWRQDSPLHF
TRBJ2-1,NA,TRBV2,few,TGTGCCACTCGGGAGCAGTTCTTC,CATREQFF
TRBJ2-3,NA,TRBV5-6,NA,TGTGCCAGCAGCTTTACGGGGACAGATACGCAGTATTTT,CASSFTGTDTQYF
TRBJ2-7,TRBD2,TRBV7-3,NA,TGTGCCAGCAGCTTAACTGGGGGGCGACTAGCGCACTCCTACGAGCAGTACTTC,CASSLTGGRLAHSYEQYF
TRBJ2-2,NA,TRBV28,NA,TGTGCCAGCAGGACTGATGCAGGGGCGAACACCGGGGAGCTGTTTTTT,CASRTDAGANTGELFF
TRBJ2-7,TRBD2,TRBV5-1,NA,TGCGCCAGCAGCCCGACTAGCGGAACCTACGAGCAGTACTTC,CASSPTSGTYEQYF
TRBJ2-2,TRBD1,TRBV5-1,NA,TGCGCCAGCAGCTCTAAACAGGGGGCAGTTGACACCGGGGAGCTGTTTTTT,CASSSKQGAVDTGELFF
TRBJ2-6,NA,TRBV12-5,NA,TGTGCTAGTGGCTCTTCTGGGGCCAACGTCCTGACTTTC,CASGSSGANVLTF
TRBJ2-7,TRBD2,TRBV30,NA,TGTGCCTGGAGTACGGGAGCGGGGGGCGTCTCCTACGAGCAGTACTTC,CAWSTGAGGVSYEQYF
TRBJ2-6,NA,TRBV7-3,NA,TGTGCCAGCAGCTCCCCTAGGTTCTCAGGGGCCAACGTCCTGACTTTC,CASSSPRFSGANVLTF
TRBJ1-2,NA,TRBV6-1,NA,TGTGCCAGCAGTAACAGGGAGAGGAATGGCTACACCTTC,CASSNRERNGYTF
TRBJ2-1,NA,TRBV5-1,NA,TGCGCCAGCAGCTTGTCCCGGGACACTTATTCAGACAATGAGCAGTTCTTC,CASSLSRDTYSDNEQFF
TRBJ2-3,NA,TRBV30,NA,TGTGCCTGGAGTGTCAGGGAAGGAGATACGCAGTATTTT,CAWSVREGDTQYF
TRBJ2-2,TRBD1,TRBV5-6,few,TGTGCCAGCAGCTTGGCGGACAGGGCGTCCACCGGGGAGCTGTTTTTT,CASSLADRASTGELFF
TRBJ2-1,TRBD2,TRBV18,NA,TGTGCCAGCTCACCAGTATCTAGCGGCTACAATGAGCAGTTCTTC,CASSPVSSGYNEQFF
TRBJ1-1,NA,TRBV5-1,NA,TGCGCCAGCAGCCCCCCGGCAGGGATGAACACTGAAGCTTTCTTT,CASSPPAGMNTEAFF
TRBJ2-5,TRBD2,TRBV7-3,few,TGTGCCAGCAGCTTAAGGGAGGGGGAGACCCAGTACTTC,CASSLREGETQYF
TRBJ2-7,TRBD2,TRBV25-1,once,TGTGCCAGCGCAGGGACTAGCGGTTCCTACGAGCAGTACTTC,CASAGTSGSYEQYF